The rows below give T cell receptor beta chains drawn from one sample of a study of control samples from healthy donors and cancer patients. The repertoire was sequenced with immunoSEQ multiplex PCR; TCRdb's copy has only in-frame clones and lacks some. The repertoire has tens of thousands of clones, roughly 93% of them found once; the top ten carry 1.3%. The source material was PBMCs. These receptors were obtained from a woman aged 40 to 50 with lung cancer. Both conserved end residues are part of each CDR3. The order of the fields is V gene, J gene, D gene, CDR3 DNA, CDR3 protein. D genes are given only for firm matches.

>TRBV7-2|TRBJ2-6|NA
TGTGCCAGCAGCTTAGTTCGGTGGCTGAGCTCTGGGGCCAACGTCCTGACTTTC
CASSLVRWLSSGANVLTF
>TRBV5-5|TRBJ1-1|NA
TGTGCCAGCAGCTTGGCGGTCGGAACTGAAGCTTTCTTT
CASSLAVGTEAFF
>TRBV5-5|TRBJ1-5|NA
TGTGCCAGCAGTCCGACGCAAGGCAATCAGCCCCAGCATTTT
CASSPTQGNQPQHF
>TRBV6-1|TRBJ2-7|TRBD1
TGTGCCAGCAGTGATCGAGGGACAGGACGACCCTACGAGCAGTACTTC
CASSDRGTGRPYEQYF
>TRBV21-1|TRBJ2-3|NA
TGTGCCAGCAGCAAAGGTTCTAGGCTTACTTACACAGATACGCAGTATTTT
CASSKGSRLTYTDTQYF
>TRBV7-8|TRBJ2-2|NA
TGTGCCAGCAGCAATCCGGGAGACACCGGGGAGCTGTTTTTT
CASSNPGDTGELFF
>TRBV3-1/TRBV3-2|TRBJ1-3|TRBD1
TGTGCCAGCAGCCGGACAGGGAACACCATATATTTT
CASSRTGNTIYF
>TRBV19|TRBJ1-5|NA
TGTGCCAGTAGGGGCGGGACCCTTAGCAATCAGCCCCAGCATTTT
CASRGGTLSNQPQHF
>TRBV19|TRBJ2-2|NA
TGTGCCAGTAGGGTGGGGGATACGAACACCGGGGAGCTGTTTTTT
CASRVGDTNTGELFF
>TRBV6-5|TRBJ1-2|NA
TGTGCCGCCAAGTGGGGGCAAACTAACTATGGCTACACCTTC
CAAKWGQTNYGYTF